Below, one TCR beta chain is given with its context. This record belongs to a study of blood T cell repertoires in COVID-19. Study-wide context: Both acute and convalescent COVID-19 samples were obtained from the United States, Italy and Spain. Nucleic acid was either cDNA or gDNA, and it came from T cells, B-cell-depleted T cells, or PBMCs.

In the authors' workflow: Nucleated cell counts were estimated from reference gene primer amplification. Clones were sequenced by immunoSEQ multiplex PCR, and TCRdb holds only the in-frame ones, with some missing. That table furnishes V, J and clone size, whereas the DNA furnished D and trimming. The top ten clones hold about 38% of a sample with about 67,000 clones, 82% of them seen once. V was clipped by 2 bases and J by 2 bases; unmatched bases: 4. The germline V gene has CDR1 LNHDA and CDR2 SQIVND (reference sequence). The CDR3 length is 16 residues. The chain employs TRBV19 and TRBJ2-5; 11 bases are shared with TRBD2. The source material was peripheral blood. The source is a human donor in a cohort sampled during active COVID-19. CDR3: CASSITLAGGQETQYF. DNA for the CDR3: TGTGCCAGTAGTATAACGCTAGCGGGGGGTCAAGAGACCCAGTACTTC.